This passage covers 18 T cell receptor beta chains from one sample sequenced in a study of cytomegalovirus exposure and HLA in healthy donors. PCR was performed using 60 Vbeta and 13 Jbeta primers. Libraries were prepared by immunoSEQ multiplex PCR; TCRdb keeps only in-frame clonotypes and omits some of them. The table has roughly 150,000 clones, around 75% seen once. The specimen sequenced was PBMCs. These receptors all stem from a man younger than 35 in good health and CMV-seropositive.

The chain has TRBV6-1 and TRBJ1-1; 7 nucleotides line up with TRBD1. The V gene's germline CDR1 is MNHNS and CDR2 SASEGT. The CDR3 runs 13 residues. The V segment lost 10 bases and the J segment 7 bases; nucleotides outside the gene matches: 12. The CDR3 here is CAIIGGQKCEAFF. The CDR3 DNA follows: TGTGCCATTATTGGGGGACAGAAATGTGAAGCTTTCTTT.

V gene TRBV5-1 combines with J gene TRBJ2-5; TRBD1 matches at 10 bases. V gave up 0 bases and J gave up 5 bases; unmatched junction bases: 4. This CDR3 has 15 amino acids. Germline lookup yields CDR1 SGHRS and CDR2 YFSETQ. CDR3 nucleotides: TGCGCCAGCAGCTTGGCGGGACAGGGGTGGGAGACCCAGTACTTC. Its translation: CASSLAGQGWETQYF.

V is TRBV5-4 and J is TRBJ2-5; TRBD2 matches 8 bases. Looked up from germline, CDR1 is SGHNT and CDR2 is YYREEE (reference sequence). The CDR3 contains 15 residues. Trimming took 3 bases from V and 3 from J; bases not matched to a gene: 7. The CDR3: CASSSPGGEEETQYF. The CDR3 DNA follows: TGTGCCAGCAGCTCCCCCGGGGGGGAGGAAGAGACCCAGTACTTC.

A few counts support this clone. This chain uses TRBV5-1 with TRBJ2-7; possible D gene TRBD2, 6 bases. The CDR3 sequence is 14 residues long. Trimming shortened V by 3 bases and J by 2 bases, and 12 bases separated the two germline ends. Germline V gene sequence: CDR1 SGHRS, CDR2 YFSETQ. CDR3 DNA: TGCGCCAGCAGCTATAGCGGAGAGCCCTACGAGCAGTACTTC. It is translated as CASSYSGEPYEQYF.

J is TRBJ1-2 and V is TRBV7-9; 9 positions match TRBD1. The V segment lost 5 bases and the J segment 4 bases; nucleotides outside the gene matches: 8. Per germline, CDR1 SEHNR and CDR2 FQNEAQ (reference sequence). The CDR3 is 15 amino acids. Here the CDR3 reads CASSPRTGDPYGYTF. CDR3 sequence (DNA): TGTGCCAGCAGCCCCAGGACAGGGGATCCCTATGGCTACACCTTC.

The gene calls are TRBV11-3 and TRBJ2-1, with 15 bases identical to TRBD2. Germline CDR1 and CDR2: SGHNT and YENEEA. Trimming at V came to 5 bases and at J to 6 bases, leaving 2 bases not matched to a gene. The CDR3 sequence is 15 residues long. The CDR3 DNA is TGTGCCAGCAGCGGGGGACTAGCGGGAGGCAATGAGCAGTTCTTC. Protein: CASSGGLAGGNEQFF.

The CDR3 DNA reads TGCGCCAGCAGCTTGGAGGGACTAGACTACAATGAGCAGTTCTTC. Its protein product is CASSLEGLDYNEQFF. The gene calls are TRBV5-1 and TRBJ2-1; TRBD2 aligns across 8 bases. Germline CDR1 and CDR2: SGHRS and YFSETQ. V shed 0 bases and J 3 bases; nucleotides not matched to a gene: 2. This CDR3 region has 15 residues.

In its sample, this clone was seen a few times. The gene calls are TRBV28 and TRBJ2-1, with 9 positions matching TRBD2. V lost 2 bases and J lost 8; bases outside the gene matches: 13. The CDR3 totals 17 residues. Per germline, CDR1 MDHEN and CDR2 SYDVKM. The CDR3 here is CASSLTSGTSSRHEQFF. The CDR3, as DNA: TGTGCCAGCAGTTTAACAAGCGGGACTAGCTCTCGACATGAGCAGTTCTTC.

This chain links TRBV15 with TRBJ1-2; D is possibly TRBD1 (5 bases). Per the germline V gene, CDR1 is LNHNV and CDR2 is YYDKDF (reference sequence). The CDR3 consists of 16 residues. Trimming took 2 bases from V and 2 from J, leaving 15 bases between them. CDR3 loop: CATSRLSRGTNYGYTF. CDR3 nucleotides: TGTGCCACCAGCAGACTGAGTCGGGGGACCAACTATGGCTACACCTTC.

This clone is a singleton in its sample. The V call is TRBV2, the J call TRBJ2-5; no reliable D call. This CDR3 region has 13 residues. Between the trimmed V and J ends, which lost 4 bases and 2 bases, there was a span of 8 bases. Germline V CDR1 and CDR2: SNHLY, FYNNEI. The CDR3 DNA follows: TGTGCCAGCAGTGCAGACTCGCAAGAGACCCAGTACTTC. Its translation: CASSADSQETQYF.

The J gene is TRBJ2-5, the V gene TRBV27; tentative D call: TRBD2 (6 bases). Germline loops: CDR1 MNHEY, CDR2 SMNVEV (reference sequence). V lost 1 base to trimming and J lost 4 bases, with 7 bases between them. This CDR3 has 13 amino acids. Here the CDR3 reads CASSLLGGETQYF. The DNA for the CDR3 is TGTGCCAGCAGTTTATTGGGGGGAGAGACCCAGTACTTC.

In its sample, this clone was seen a few times. V is TRBV4-1 and J is TRBJ2-3; 9 bases fit TRBD1. This CDR3 contains 18 residues. After removal of 4 bases from V and 2 bases from J, the junction contained 13 bases not matched to a gene. In germline, CDR1 is MGHRA, CDR2 YSYEKL. CDR3 sequence: CASSRRGEDRGLTDTQYF. In DNA, the CDR3 is TGCGCCAGCAGCCGACGGGGGGAGGACAGGGGCCTCACAGATACGCAGTATTTT.

The chain recombines TRBV4-1 with TRBJ1-2, with 9 positions matching TRBD1. The CDR3 totals 15 residues. V lost 0 bases to trimming and J lost 8 bases; unmatched junction nucleotides: 7. CDR1 is MGHRA and CDR2 is YSYEKL in the germline V gene. The CDR3: CASSQEGTGTWGYTF. The CDR3 DNA reads TGCGCCAGCAGCCAAGAAGGGACAGGGACGTGGGGCTACACCTTC.

This clone was observed a single time. The chain joins TRBV10-3 to TRBJ2-7; 11 bases agree with TRBD2. The germline V gene encodes CDR1 ENHRY and CDR2 SYGVKD. CDR3 length: 18 residues. Losses at the gene ends were 0 bases for V and 6 bases for J; bases not matched to a gene: 13. In nucleotides, the CDR3 is TGTGCCATCAGTGAGTCACTAGCGGGAGAGGGCAATCTAGGCGAGCAGTACTTC. This encodes CAISESLAGEGNLGEQYF.

This clone turned up a few times. The V and J genes are TRBV4-1 and TRBJ2-7, with 8 positions matching TRBD2. The CDR3 covers 16 residues. With V trimmed by 3 bases and J by 5 bases, 12 bases remained unmatched. Germline CDR1 MGHRA, CDR2 YSYEKL. The CDR3 coding sequence is TGCGCCAGCAGCCATTTTGCCGAGGTGGGACTAGACGAGCAGTACTTC. Protein sequence: CASSHFAEVGLDEQYF.

The rearrangement links TRBV19 to TRBJ2-7; 8 bases are a match to TRBD2. This CDR3 comprises 16 residues. Germline V gene lookup returns CDR1 LNHDA and CDR2 SQIVND (reference sequence). V shed 5 bases, J shed 4 bases, and the junction held 13 bases outside the gene matches. CDR3 DNA: TGTGCCAGTAGTCCAGCACCGGGACTAGACGATTACGAGCAGTACTTC. This sequence encodes CASSPAPGLDDYEQYF.

The rearrangement uses TRBV7-9 and TRBJ1-4; 10 bases line up with TRBD1. Trimming removed 4 bases from V and 5 bases from J; junction bases left unmatched: 1. This CDR3 region has 14 residues. Germline CDR1 reads SEHNR; CDR2 reads FQNEAQ (reference sequence). In nucleotides, the CDR3 is TGTGCCAGCAGCTCGGGACAGGGGAATGAAAAACTGTTTTTT. It codes for CASSSGQGNEKLFF.

The chain employs TRBV11-2 and TRBJ2-5; 10 positions agree with TRBD2. The CDR3 is 15 residues long. The V gene's germline CDR1 is SGHAT and CDR2 FQNNGV. The trim removed 3 bases at V and 4 bases at J, leaving 5 bases unmatched. CDR3 residues: CASSLASGSSETQYF. For the CDR3, the DNA is TGTGCCAGCAGCTTGGCTAGCGGGAGTTCAGAGACCCAGTACTTC.